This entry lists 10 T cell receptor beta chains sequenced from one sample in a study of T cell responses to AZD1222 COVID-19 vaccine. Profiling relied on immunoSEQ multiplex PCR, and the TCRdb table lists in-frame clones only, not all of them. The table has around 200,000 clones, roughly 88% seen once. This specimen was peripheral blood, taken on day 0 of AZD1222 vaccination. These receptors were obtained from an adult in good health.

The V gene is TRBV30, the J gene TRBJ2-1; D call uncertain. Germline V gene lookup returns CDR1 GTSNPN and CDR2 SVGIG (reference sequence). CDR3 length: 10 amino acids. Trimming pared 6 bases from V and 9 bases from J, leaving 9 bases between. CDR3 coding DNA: TGTGCCTGTAACTGGGGTGAGCAGTTCTTC. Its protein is CACNWGEQFF.

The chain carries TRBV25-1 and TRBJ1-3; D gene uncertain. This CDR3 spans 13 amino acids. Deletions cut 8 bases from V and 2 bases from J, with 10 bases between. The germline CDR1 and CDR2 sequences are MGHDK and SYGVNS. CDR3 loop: CASYGLPGNTIYF. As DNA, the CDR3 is TGTGCCAGCTATGGACTGCCTGGAAACACCATATATTTT.

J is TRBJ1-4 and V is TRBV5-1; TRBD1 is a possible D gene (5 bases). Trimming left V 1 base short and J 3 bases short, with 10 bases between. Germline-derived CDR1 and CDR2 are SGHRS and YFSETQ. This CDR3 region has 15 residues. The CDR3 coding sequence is TGCGCCAGCAGCTTGTGGGGGGTAGCTAATGAAAAACTGTTTTTT. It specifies CASSLWGVANEKLFF.

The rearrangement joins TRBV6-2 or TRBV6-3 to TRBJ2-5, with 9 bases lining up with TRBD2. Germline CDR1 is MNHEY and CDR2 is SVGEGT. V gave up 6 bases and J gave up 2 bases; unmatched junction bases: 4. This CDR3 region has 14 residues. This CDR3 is CASSSSGGQETQYF. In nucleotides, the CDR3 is TGTGCCAGCAGCTCCAGCGGGGGGCAAGAGACCCAGTACTTC.

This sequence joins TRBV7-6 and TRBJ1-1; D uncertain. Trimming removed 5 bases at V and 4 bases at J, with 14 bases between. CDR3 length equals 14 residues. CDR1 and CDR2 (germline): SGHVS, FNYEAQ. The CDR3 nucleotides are TGTGCCAGCAGCCCCCTTCCGGGGTTCACTGAAGCTTTCTTT. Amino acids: CASSPLPGFTEAFF.

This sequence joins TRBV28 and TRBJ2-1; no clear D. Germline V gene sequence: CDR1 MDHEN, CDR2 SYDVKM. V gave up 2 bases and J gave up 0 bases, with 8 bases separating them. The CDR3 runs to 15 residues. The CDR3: CASSLQRSSYNEQFF. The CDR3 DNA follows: TGTGCCAGCAGTTTACAGAGGAGCTCCTACAATGAGCAGTTCTTC.

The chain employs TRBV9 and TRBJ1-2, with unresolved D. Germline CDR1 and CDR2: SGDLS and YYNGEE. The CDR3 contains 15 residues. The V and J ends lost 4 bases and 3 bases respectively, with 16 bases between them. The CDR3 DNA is TGTGCCAGCAGCCCCCCCGGCGGCCCGGACTATGGCTACACCTTC. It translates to CASSPPGGPDYGYTF.

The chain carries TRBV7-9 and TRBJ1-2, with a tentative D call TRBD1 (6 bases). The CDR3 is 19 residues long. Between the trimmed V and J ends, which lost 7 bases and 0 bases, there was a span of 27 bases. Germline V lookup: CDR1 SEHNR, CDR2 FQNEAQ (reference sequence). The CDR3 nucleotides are TGTGCCAGCATCCCCCCCAACCTAACTCCGGGACAACCTAACTATGGCTACACCTTC. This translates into CASIPPNLTPGQPNYGYTF.

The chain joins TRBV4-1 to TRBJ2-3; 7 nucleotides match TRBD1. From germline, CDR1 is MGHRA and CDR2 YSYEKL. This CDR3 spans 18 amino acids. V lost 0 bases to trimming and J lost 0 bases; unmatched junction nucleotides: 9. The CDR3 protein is CASSQDQQGQLSTDTQYF. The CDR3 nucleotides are TGCGCCAGCAGCCAAGATCAGCAGGGACAGCTAAGCACAGATACGCAGTATTTT.

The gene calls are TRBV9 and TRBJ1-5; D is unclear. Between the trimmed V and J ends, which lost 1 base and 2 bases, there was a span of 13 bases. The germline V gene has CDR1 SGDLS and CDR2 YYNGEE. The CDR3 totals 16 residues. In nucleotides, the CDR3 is TGTGCCAGCAGCGTATGGAGAACCATTCGCAATCAGCCCCAGCATTTT. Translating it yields CASSVWRTIRNQPQHF.